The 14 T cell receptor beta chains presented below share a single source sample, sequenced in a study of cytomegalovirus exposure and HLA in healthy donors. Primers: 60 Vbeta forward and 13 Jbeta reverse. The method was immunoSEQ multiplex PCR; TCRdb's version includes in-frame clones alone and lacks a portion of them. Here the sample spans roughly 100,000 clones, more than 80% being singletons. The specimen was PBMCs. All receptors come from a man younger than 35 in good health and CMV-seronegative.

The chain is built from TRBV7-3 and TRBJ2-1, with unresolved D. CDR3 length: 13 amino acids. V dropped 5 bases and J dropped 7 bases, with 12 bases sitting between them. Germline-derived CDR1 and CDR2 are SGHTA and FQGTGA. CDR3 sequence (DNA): TGTGCCAGCAGCCCGTACGTCGGGAATGAGCAGTTCTTC. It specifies CASSPYVGNEQFF. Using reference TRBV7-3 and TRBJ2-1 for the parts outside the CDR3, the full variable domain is GAGVSQTPSNKVTEKGKYVELRCDPISGHTALYWYRQSLGQGPEFLIYFQGTGAADDSGLPNDRFFAVRPEGSVSTLKIQRTERGDSAVYLCASSPYVGNEQFFGPGTRLTVL.

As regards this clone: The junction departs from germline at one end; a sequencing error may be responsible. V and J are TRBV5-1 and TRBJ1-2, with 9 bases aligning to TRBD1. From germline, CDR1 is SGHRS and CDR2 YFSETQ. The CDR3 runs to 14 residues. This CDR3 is CASSFDGTGPFFSF. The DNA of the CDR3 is TGCGCCAGCAGCTTTGATGGGACAGGGCCTTTTTTCTCCTTC.

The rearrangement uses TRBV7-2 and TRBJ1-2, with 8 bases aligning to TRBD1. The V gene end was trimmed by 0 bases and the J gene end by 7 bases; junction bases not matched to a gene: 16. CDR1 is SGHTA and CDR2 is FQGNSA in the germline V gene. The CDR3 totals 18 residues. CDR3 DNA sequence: TGTGCCAGCAGCTTAGCGGGGGTTTTACGGGACAGGTGGGGTGGCTACACCTTC. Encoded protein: CASSLAGVLRDRWGGYTF.

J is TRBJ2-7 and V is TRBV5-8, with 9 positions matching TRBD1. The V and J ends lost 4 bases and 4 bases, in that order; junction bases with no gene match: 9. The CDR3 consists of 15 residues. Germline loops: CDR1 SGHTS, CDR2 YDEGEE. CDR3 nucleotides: TGTGCCAGCAGCCCGAGAGGGGGACAGGGTTACGAGCAGTACTTC. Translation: CASSPRGGQGYEQYF. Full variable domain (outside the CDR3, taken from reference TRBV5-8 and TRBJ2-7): EAGVTQSPTHLIKTRGQQATLRCSPISGHTSVYWYQQALGLGLQFLLWYDEGEERNRGNFPPRFSGRQFPNYSSELNVNALELEDSALYLCASSPRGGQGYEQYFGPGTRLTVT.

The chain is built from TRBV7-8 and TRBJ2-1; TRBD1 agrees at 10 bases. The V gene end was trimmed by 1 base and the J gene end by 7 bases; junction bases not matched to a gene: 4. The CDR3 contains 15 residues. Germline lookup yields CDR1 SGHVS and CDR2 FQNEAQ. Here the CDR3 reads CASSLGQGAGNEQFF. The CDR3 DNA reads TGTGCCAGCAGCTTAGGACAGGGGGCAGGGAATGAGCAGTTCTTC. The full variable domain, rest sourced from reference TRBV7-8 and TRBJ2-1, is GAGVSQSPRYKVAKRGQDVALRCDPISGHVSLFWYQQALGQGPEFLTYFQNEAQLDKSGLPSDRFFAERPEGSVSTLKIQRTQQEDSAVYLCASSLGQGAGNEQFFGPGTRLTVL.

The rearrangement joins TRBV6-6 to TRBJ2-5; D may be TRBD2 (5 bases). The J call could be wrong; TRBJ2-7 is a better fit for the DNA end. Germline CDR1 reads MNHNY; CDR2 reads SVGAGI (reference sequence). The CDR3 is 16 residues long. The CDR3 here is CASSYLNSARSHEQYF. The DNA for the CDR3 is TGTGCCAGCAGTTACCTTAATAGCGCACGTTCCCACGAGCAGTACTTC.

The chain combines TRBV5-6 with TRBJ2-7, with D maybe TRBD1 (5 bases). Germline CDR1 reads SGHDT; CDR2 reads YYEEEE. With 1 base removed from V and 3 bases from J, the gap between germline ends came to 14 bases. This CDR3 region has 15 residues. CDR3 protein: CASSLTALGDYEQYF. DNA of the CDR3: TGTGCCAGCAGCTTGACAGCGTTAGGGGACTACGAGCAGTACTTC.

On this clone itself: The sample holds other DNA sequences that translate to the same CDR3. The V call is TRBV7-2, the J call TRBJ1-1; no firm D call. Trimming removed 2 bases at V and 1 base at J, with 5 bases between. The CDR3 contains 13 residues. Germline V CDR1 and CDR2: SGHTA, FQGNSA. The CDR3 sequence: CASSLRGNTEAFF. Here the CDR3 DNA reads TGTGCCAGCAGCTTACGGGGGAACACTGAAGCTTTCTTT.

This chain's CDR3 is CAWSRGQAYEQYF. The CDR3 DNA reads as TGTGCCTGGAGTAGGGGACAGGCCTACGAGCAGTACTTC. The genes are TRBV30 and TRBJ2-7, with 8 nucleotides matching TRBD1. The CDR3 contains 13 residues. Per the germline V gene, CDR1 is GTSNPN and CDR2 is SVGIG (reference sequence). Trimming at V came to 2 bases and at J to 2 bases, leaving 2 bases not matched to a gene.

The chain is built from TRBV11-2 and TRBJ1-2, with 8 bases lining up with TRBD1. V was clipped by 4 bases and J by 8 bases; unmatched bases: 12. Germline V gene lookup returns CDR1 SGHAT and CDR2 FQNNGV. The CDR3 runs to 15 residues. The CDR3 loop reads CASSYRDRTTRGYTF. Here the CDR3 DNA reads TGTGCCAGCAGCTACCGGGACAGGACAACACGGGGCTACACCTTC.

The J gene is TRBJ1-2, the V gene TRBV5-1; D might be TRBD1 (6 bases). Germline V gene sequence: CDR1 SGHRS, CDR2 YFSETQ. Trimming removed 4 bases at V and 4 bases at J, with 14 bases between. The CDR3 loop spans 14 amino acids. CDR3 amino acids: CASSPQDSPYGYTF. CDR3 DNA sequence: TGCGCCAGCAGCCCCCAGGACAGTCCCTATGGCTACACCTTC.

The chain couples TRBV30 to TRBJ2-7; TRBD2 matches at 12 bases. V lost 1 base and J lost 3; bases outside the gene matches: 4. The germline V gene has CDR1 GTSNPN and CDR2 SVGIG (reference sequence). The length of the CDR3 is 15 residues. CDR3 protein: CAWSAGLAGYYEQYF. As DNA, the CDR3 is TGTGCCTGGAGTGCCGGACTAGCGGGATACTACGAGCAGTACTTC.

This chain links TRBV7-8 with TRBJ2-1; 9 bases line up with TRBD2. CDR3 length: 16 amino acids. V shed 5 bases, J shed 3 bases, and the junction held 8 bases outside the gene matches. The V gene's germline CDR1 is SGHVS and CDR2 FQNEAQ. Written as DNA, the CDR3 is TGTGCCAGCAGCCCCAATAGCGGGAGCCTCTACAATGAGCAGTTCTTC. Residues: CASSPNSGSLYNEQFF.

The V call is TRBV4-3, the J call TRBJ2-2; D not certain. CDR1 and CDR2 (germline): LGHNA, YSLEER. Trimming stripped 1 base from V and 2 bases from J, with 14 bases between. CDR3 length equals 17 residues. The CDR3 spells CASSQVGDSPNTGELFF. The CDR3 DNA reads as TGCGCCAGCAGCCAAGTTGGTGACTCGCCTAACACCGGGGAGCTGTTTTTT.